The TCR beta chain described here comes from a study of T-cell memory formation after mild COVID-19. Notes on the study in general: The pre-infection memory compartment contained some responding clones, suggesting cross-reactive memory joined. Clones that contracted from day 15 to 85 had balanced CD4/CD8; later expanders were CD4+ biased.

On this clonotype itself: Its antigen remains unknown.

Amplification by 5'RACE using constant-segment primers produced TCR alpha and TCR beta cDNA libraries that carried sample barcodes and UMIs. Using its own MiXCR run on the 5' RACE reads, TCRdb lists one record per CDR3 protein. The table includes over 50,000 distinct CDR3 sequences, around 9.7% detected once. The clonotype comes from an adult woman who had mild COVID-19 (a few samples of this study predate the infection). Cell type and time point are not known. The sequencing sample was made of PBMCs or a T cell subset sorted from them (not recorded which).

CDR3 sequence reads: CSARVAAGGLLKETQYF. CDR3 bases: TGCAGTGCTAGAGTAGCGGCGGGAGGCCTGTTAAAAGAGACCCAGTACTTC. V gene TRBV20-1 combines with J gene TRBJ2-5; 8 bases fit TRBD2. The CDR3 has 17 amino acids. V gave up 1 base and J gave up 3 bases; unmatched junction bases: 13. Germline values: CDR1 DFQATT, CDR2 SNEGSKA (reference sequence).